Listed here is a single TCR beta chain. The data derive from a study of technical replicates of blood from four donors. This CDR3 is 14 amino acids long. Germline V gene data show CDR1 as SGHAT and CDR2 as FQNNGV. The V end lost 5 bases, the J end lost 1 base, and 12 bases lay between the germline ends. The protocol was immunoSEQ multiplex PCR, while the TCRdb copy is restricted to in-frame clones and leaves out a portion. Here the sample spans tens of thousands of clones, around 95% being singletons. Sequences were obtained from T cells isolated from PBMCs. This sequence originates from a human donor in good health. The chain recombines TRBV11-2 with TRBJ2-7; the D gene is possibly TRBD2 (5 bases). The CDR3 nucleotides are TGTGCCAGCAGCCTGGGCGGGTTTTCCTACGAGCAGTACTTC. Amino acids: CASSLGGFSYEQYF. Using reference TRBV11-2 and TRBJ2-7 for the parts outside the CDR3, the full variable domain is EAGVAQSPRYKIIEKRQSVAFWCNPISGHATLYWYQQILGQGPKLLIQFQNNGVVDDSQLPKDRFSAERLKGVDSTLKIQPAKLEDSAVYLCASSLGGFSYEQYFGPGTRLTVT.